This T cell receptor (beta chain) was obtained from a study of T-cell reconstitution after alpha-beta-depleted transplantation in children. Study results and caveats: Once a year had passed after transplant, T-cell counts and diversity came mostly from newly produced T cells. Several hundred expanded graft clones reportedly gave rise to the alpha-beta T cells present about two months after transplant.

Comments on this clonotype: Its antigen is unknown. No conserved phenylalanine or tryptophan is present at the end of the CDR3, so a read error is the likely explanation.

The CDR3 totals 18 residues. Germline V gene sequence: CDR1 SQVTM, CDR2 ANQGSEA. The V segment lost 7 bases and the J segment 3 bases; nucleotides outside the gene matches: 20. It was with unique molecular identifiers that the TCRbeta library was prepared. TCRdb re-called the PCR reads with MiXCR, one entry per CDR3 protein. The data contain fewer than 1 million distinct CDR3 sequences, about 16% of them singletons. The specimen was PBMCs, mostly from graft donor cells, collected 360 days after TCRalphabeta/CD19-depleted stem cell transplant. The gene calls are TRBV29-1 and TRBJ2-7; 11 bases line up with TRBD2. The receptor comes from a male patient younger than 18 who had a stem cell transplant for acute lymphoblastic leukemia, so the T cells may come from the graft donor. As DNA, the CDR3 is TGCAGCGCCGACGTCCAGATTTCTAGCGGGAGGACTCTCTACGAGCAGTACCTC. It specifies CSADVQISSGRTLYEQYL.